This TCR beta chain was sequenced in a study of beta chain features in type 1 diabetes. V lost 0 bases to trimming and J lost 2 bases, with 5 bases between them. Germline-derived CDR1 and CDR2 are SGHTA and FQGNSA. The CDR3 spans 15 residues. This clone was observed a few times. Every isolated RNA sample was fully reverse transcribed, so sequencing captured expressed TCRB transcripts. Repertoires were generated with immunoSEQ multiplex PCR, while TCRdb's copy carries only in-frame clones and drops some. Among under 250,000 clones listed, 25% to 30% were seen once. The chain carries TRBV7-2 and TRBJ2-6, with D unclear. The sequenced material came from central memory CD4+ T cells from blood. The sequence derives from a man aged 25 to 40 in good health. Here the CDR3 reads CASSLAPAGANVLTF. In DNA, the CDR3 is TGTGCCAGCAGCTTAGCGCCAGCTGGGGCCAACGTCCTGACTTTC.